The present T cell receptor (beta chain) was sequenced within a study of CD8 T cells in Susac syndrome. The study, taken as a whole, reports: The study recognized that the number of individuals in its TCR sequencing and HLA analysis was relatively small.

A word on this clonotype: The target antigen is unknown.

The CD8+ and CD4+ T cells were negatively isolated, with the TEMRA cells enriched by FACS. The RNA input was 0.5 to 1 ug, and it was reverse transcribed with random hexamers. Across 54 Vbeta and 13 Jbeta, TCR beta CDR3 was amplified with immunoSEQ multiplex PCR. TCRdb passed the immunoSEQ multiplex PCR reads through MiXCR, listing each CDR3 protein once. The data contain some 300,000 distinct CDR3 sequences, roughly 85% of them singletons. The germline CDR1 and CDR2 sequences are MGHDK and SYGVNS. The CDR3 consists of 14 residues. The V and J ends lost 5 bases and 2 bases respectively, with 9 bases between them.

The sequencing input was CD8+ T cells from PBMCs. The J gene is TRBJ1-4, the V gene TRBV25-1; a possible D gene is TRBD1 (6 bases). This TCR was sampled from a human donor with multiple sclerosis. The CDR3 nucleotides are TGTGCCAGCAGTTCGGGGGCCACTAATGAAAAACTGTTTTTT. Translating gives CASSSGATNEKLFF.